This T cell receptor (beta chain) emerged from a study of tumor-infiltrating lymphocytes in primary liver carcinoma. The source of the blood RNA was unsorted whole blood, and germline DNA was extracted as well. A constant-region primer primed TCR beta cDNA synthesis from about 550 ng of total RNA. Slightly modified ARM-PCR served as the procedure for the TCR beta libraries. These libraries came from three rounds of nested multiplex PCR. Researchers ran the first two PCR rounds for 9 to 10 cycles each with TRBV1-TRBV30 forward primers and a C-beta reverse primer. TCRdb called the multiplex PCR reads again in MiXCR, with one record for every CDR3 protein. The data contain under 200,000 distinct CDR3 sequences, roughly two thirds of them singletons. Worth noting for this clonotype: The junction departs from germline at one end; a sequencing error may be responsible.

CDR3 size: 15 residues. Germline V gene lookup returns CDR1 SEHNR and CDR2 FQNEAQ (reference sequence). This chain links TRBV7-9 with TRBJ1-1, with D possibly being TRBD1 (6 bases). The clonotype originates from a woman aged 55-69 years with primary liver carcinoma and hepatitis B virus infection. Material: peripheral blood. The DNA for the CDR3 is TGTGCCAGCAGCCCCCCGACAGGCTCTAACACTGAAGTTCTCTTT. As protein: CASSPPTGSNTEVLF.